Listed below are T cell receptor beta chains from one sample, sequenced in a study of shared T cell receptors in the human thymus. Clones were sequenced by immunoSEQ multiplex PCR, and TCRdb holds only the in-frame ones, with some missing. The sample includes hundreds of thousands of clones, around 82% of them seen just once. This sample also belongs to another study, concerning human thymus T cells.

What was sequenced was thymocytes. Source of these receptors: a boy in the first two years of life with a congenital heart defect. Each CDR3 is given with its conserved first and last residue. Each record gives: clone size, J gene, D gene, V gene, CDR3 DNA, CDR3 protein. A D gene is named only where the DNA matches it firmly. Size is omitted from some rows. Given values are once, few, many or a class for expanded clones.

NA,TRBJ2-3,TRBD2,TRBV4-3,TGCGCCAGCAGCCAAGATGGGACTAGAGACACAGATACGCAGTATTTT,CASSQDGTRDTDTQYF
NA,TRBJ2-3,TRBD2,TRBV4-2,TGTGCCAGCAGCCAAGACGGCGGGAGGTCGGCAGATACGCAGTATTTT,CASSQDGGRSADTQYF
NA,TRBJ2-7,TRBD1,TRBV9,TGTGCCAGCAGCGGGGCCCCGGGACAGGGCTCCTACGAGCAGTACTTC,CASSGAPGQGSYEQYF
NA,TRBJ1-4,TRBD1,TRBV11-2,TGTGCCAGCAGCCAGACAGGGGTTCGGGAAAAACTGTTTTTT,CASSQTGVREKLFF
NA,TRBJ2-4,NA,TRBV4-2,TGTGCCAGCAGCCATTATCACAGGGAGGCCAAAAACATTCAGTACTTC,CASSHYHREAKNIQYF
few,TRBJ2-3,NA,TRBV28,TGTGCCAGCAGTTGGGGCCGCCGGGGGACTCCCGGCTTCATAGATACGCAGTATTTT,CASSWGRRGTPGFIDTQYF
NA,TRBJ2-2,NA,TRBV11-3,TGTGCCAGCAGCCCAAGGGGGGGCACCGGGGAGCTGTTTTTT,CASSPRGGTGELFF
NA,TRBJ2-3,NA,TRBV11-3,TGTGCCAGCAGCTCCGTATATGGGGGGTGCGGCGCAGATACGCAGTATTTT,CASSSVYGGCGADTQYF
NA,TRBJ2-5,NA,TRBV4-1,TGCGCCAGCAGCCACGGGCCGGGGGAGACCCAGTACTTC,CASSHGPGETQYF
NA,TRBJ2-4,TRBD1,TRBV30,TGTGCTTCGGCGGACAGGGGGCAGGGGGCCAAAAACATTCAGTACTTC,CASADRGQGAKNIQYF
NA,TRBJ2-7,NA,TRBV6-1,TGTGCCAGCAGGGGGGGGCGGGGAGAGCAGTACTTC,CASRGGRGEQYF
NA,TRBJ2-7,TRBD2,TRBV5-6,TGTGCCAGCAGCGGAGCGGGAGAAGGGTTGGGCGAGCAGTACTTC,CASSGAGEGLGEQYF
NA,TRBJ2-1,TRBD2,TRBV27,TGTGCCAGCAGTCCGCTAGCGGGAAACTCCAATGAGCAGTTCTTC,CASSPLAGNSNEQFF
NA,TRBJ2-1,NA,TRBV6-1,TGTGCCACCTCCCTCGGGCCGGGAGCCAACAATGAGCAGTTCTTC,CATSLGPGANNEQFF
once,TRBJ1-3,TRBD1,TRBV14,TGTGCCAGCAGCCAAGATCCAGGCAGAGCGACAGGGACTGGAAACACCATATATTTT,CASSQDPGRATGTGNTIYF
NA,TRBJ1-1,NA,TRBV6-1,TGTGCCAGCAGTGACCCCGAGGGTACCGGCGGGGGCACTGAAGCTTTCTTT,CASSDPEGTGGGTEAFF
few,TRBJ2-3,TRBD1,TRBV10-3,TGTGCCATCAGTGAACGCATACAGGGGAGACGTACGCAGTATTTT,CAISERIQGRRTQYF
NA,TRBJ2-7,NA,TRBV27,TGTGCCAGCAGTTCCCGTGGTAGCGGACTTTACGAGCAGTACTTC,CASSSRGSGLYEQYF
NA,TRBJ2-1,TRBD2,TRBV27,TGTGCCAGCAGTTCTCCCTCTAGCGGTCAGTTCTTC,CASSSPSSGQFF
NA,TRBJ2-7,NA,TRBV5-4,TGTGCCAGCAGCTTAAGGAGGAGCTCCTACGAGCAGTACTTC,CASSLRRSSYEQYF
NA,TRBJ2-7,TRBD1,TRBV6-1,TGTGCCAGCGAACAACCCGGGACAGGGGCCTACGAGCAGTACTTC,CASEQPGTGAYEQYF
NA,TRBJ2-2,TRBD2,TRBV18,TGTGCCAGCTCACCCCGGACTAGCCCGAACACCGGGGAGCTGTTTTTT,CASSPRTSPNTGELFF
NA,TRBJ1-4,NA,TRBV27,TGTGCCACCCACCACCAGGGGTGCGATGAAAAACTGTTTTTT,CATHHQGCDEKLFF
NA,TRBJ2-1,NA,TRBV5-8,TGTGCCAGCAGCTTGGGAGGGCCGGGTCTCTTTAATGAGCAGTTCTTC,CASSLGGPGLFNEQFF
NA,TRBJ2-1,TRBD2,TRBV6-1,TGTGCCAGCAGTGGGGGGACTATTCGGAATGAGCAGTTCTTC,CASSGGTIRNEQFF
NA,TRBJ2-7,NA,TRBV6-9,TGTGCCAGCAGTTATTCGAAACCCCCGGGACAAACCTACGAGCAGTACTTC,CASSYSKPPGQTYEQYF
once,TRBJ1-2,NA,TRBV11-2,TGTGCCAGCAGCTTTGATGGGGGGAGCTATGGCTACACCTTC,CASSFDGGSYGYTF
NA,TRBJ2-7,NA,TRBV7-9,TGTGCCAGCAGCCTGAATCCGGGACGAGGCCTTGGGGGGAACGAGCAGTACTTC,CASSLNPGRGLGGNEQYF
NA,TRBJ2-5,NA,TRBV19,TGTGCCAGTAGTACGGCCGTTGGTAGCGTAGAGACCCAGTACTTC,CASSTAVGSVETQYF
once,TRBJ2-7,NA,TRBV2,TGTGCCAGTTCAAGACAGGCCTACGAGCAGTACTTC,CASSRQAYEQYF
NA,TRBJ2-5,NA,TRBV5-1,TGCGCCAGCAGCCACAGGGAGACCCAGTACTTC,CASSHRETQYF
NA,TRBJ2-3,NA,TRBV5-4,TGTGCCAGCAGCTTGGATCCAGTCTCTAGCACAGATACGCAGTATTTT,CASSLDPVSSTDTQYF
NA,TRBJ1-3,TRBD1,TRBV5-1,TGCGCCAGCAGCCCACGTCCCGGGACAGGAATCTCTGGAAACACCATATATTTT,CASSPRPGTGISGNTIYF
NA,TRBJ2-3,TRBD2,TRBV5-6,TGTGCCAGCAGCCAGGGACTAGCGCGGTGCACAGATACGCAGTATTTT,CASSQGLARCTDTQYF
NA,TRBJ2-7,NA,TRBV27,TGTGCCACCTCCTCCCGCCCAGGAGGGGCCTACGAGCAGTACTTC,CATSSRPGGAYEQYF
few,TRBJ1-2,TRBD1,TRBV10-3,TGTGCCATCAGCCACGACAGGGCCAACCTCCCCCTCGATGGCTACACCTTC,CAISHDRANLPLDGYTF
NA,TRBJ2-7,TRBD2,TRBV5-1,TGCGCCAGCAGCTTGTCAGGCGCGGGAGCCCACCTGTTCCACGAGCAGTACTTC,CASSLSGAGAHLFHEQYF
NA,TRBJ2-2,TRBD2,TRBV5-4,TGTGCCAGCAGCTTGGCGGCGGGAGCAGCCGGGGAGCTGTTTTTT,CASSLAAGAAGELFF
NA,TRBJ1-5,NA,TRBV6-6,TGTGCCAGCAGGGACAGCAGATATAGCAATCAGCCCCAGCATTTT,CASRDSRYSNQPQHF
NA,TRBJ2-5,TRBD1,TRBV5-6,TGTGCCAGCAGCTTTGGGGACAGAAGCCTACAAGAGACCCAGTACTTC,CASSFGDRSLQETQYF
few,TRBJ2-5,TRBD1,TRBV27,TGTGCCAGCAGCTTTAAGACAGGGCCCCAAGAGACCCAGTACTTC,CASSFKTGPQETQYF
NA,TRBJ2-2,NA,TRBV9,TGTGCCAGCAGCGTAGATCCCTCGGCCGGCTGGGACACGAAGAACACCGGGGAGCTGTTTTTT,CASSVDPSAGWDTKNTGELFF
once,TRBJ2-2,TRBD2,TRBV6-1,TGTGCCAGCGGGAGGGTCGGGGAGCTGTTTTTT,CASGRVGELFF
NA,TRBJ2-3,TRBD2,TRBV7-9,TGTGCCAGCAGCTTAAAACGGGAGGATCCAGATACGCAGTATTTT,CASSLKREDPDTQYF
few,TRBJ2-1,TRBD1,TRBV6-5,TGTGCCAGCAGTTACATGGGACAGGCCTACAATGAGCAGTTCTTC,CASSYMGQAYNEQFF
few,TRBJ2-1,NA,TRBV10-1,TGCGCCAGCAGCGGGAGACGGAATGAGCAGTTCTTC,CASSGRRNEQFF
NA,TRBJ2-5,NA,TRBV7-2,TGTGCCAGCAGCTTACGTGGCCGGAACGGGGTAGGGGAGACCCAGTACTTC,CASSLRGRNGVGETQYF
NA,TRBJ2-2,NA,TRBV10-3,TGTGCCATCAGTGACCTGGGGGGGCCGAAAGGCGGGGAGCTGTTTTTT,CAISDLGGPKGGELFF
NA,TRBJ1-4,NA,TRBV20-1,TGCAGTGCTAGAAGAGGAGAAAAACTGTTTTTT,CSARRGEKLFF
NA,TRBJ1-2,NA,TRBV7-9,TGTGCCAGCAGCTTACCATCCGGTCACAGCTATGGCTACACCTTC,CASSLPSGHSYGYTF
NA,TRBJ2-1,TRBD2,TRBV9,TGTGCCAGCAGCGTAGCTAGCGGGAGGGCCTTGGATGATGAGCAGTTCTTC,CASSVASGRALDDEQFF
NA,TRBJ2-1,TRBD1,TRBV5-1,TGCGCCAGCAGCTCGACAGGGCCCACCTACAATGAGCAGTTCTTC,CASSSTGPTYNEQFF
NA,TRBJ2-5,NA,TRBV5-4,TGTGCCAGCAGCTTGCGGTCGACACTCCGACAAGAGACCCAGTACTTC,CASSLRSTLRQETQYF
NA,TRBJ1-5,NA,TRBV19,TGTGCCAGTAGTATCCGGGTTGATCAGCCCCAGCATTTT,CASSIRVDQPQHF